Sequencing of this T cell receptor beta chain was carried out in a study of beta chain features in type 1 diabetes. The entirety of the isolated RNA underwent reverse transcription, so expressed TCRB transcripts were sequenced. Generated by immunoSEQ multiplex PCR, the TCRdb table keeps only in-frame clones and is missing some. The sample records under 25,000 clones, around 46% being singletons. V was clipped by 7 bases and J by 3 bases, with 13 bases between them. This CDR3 has 14 residues. From germline, CDR1 is KGHSH and CDR2 LQKENI. The specimen sequenced was stem cell memory CD4+ T cells from blood. The V and J genes are TRBV18 and TRBJ2-1, with a tentative D call TRBD1 (5 bases). This clonotype was sampled from a young man in good health. The CDR3: CASYRGDSYNEQFF. The CDR3 nucleotides are TGTGCCAGCTACAGAGGAGACAGCTACAATGAGCAGTTCTTC.